One sample yielded the 30 T cell receptor beta chains listed below, sequenced in a study of blood T cell repertoires in COVID-19. The protocol was immunoSEQ multiplex PCR, while the TCRdb copy is restricted to in-frame clones and leaves out a portion. The data contain 55,000 to 70,000 clones, roughly 91% of them seen just once; the ten biggest clones take up around 9.9%. The sequencing sample was made of peripheral blood. The receptor set was obtained from a young woman with acute or convalescent COVID-19.

This clone was recorded once. The chain uses TRBV4-1 and TRBJ2-5, with 11 bases aligning to TRBD1. V dropped 0 bases and J dropped 10; count of bases not matched to a gene: 10. Germline CDR1 reads MGHRA; CDR2 reads YSYEKL. The CDR3 covers 16 residues. CDR3 in DNA: TGCGCCAGCAGCCAAGATCTAGGACAGGGGGCGGTTTTCCAGTACTTC. This translates into CASSQDLGQGAVFQYF.

The chain is built from TRBV5-1 and TRBJ1-4, with TRBD1 matching 9 bases. Germline V CDR1 and CDR2: SGHRS, YFSETQ. The V segment lost 4 bases and the J segment 7 bases; nucleotides outside the gene matches: 5. The CDR3 sequence is 14 residues long. Here the CDR3 reads CASSPGQGSEKLFF. The CDR3 DNA sequence: TGCGCCAGCAGCCCAGGACAGGGGAGTGAAAAACTGTTTTTT.

DNA for the CDR3: TGTGCCAGCAGCTTAGCGCGCGGGAGGGCCTCTTACGAGCAGTACTTC. It codes for CASSLARGRASYEQYF. The chain recombines TRBV7-2 with TRBJ2-7, with 9 bases lining up with TRBD2. Unmatched junction bases numbered 7, after V lost 0 bases and J lost 4 bases. Germline-derived CDR1 and CDR2 are SGHTA and FQGNSA. This CDR3 has 16 amino acids.

V usage is TRBV4-3 and J usage is TRBJ1-6; 7 nucleotides align to TRBD1. The CDR3 extends over 15 amino acids. Germline values: CDR1 LGHNA, CDR2 YSLEER. Losses at the gene ends were 5 bases for V and 7 bases for J; bases not matched to a gene: 8. DNA for the CDR3: TGCGCCAGCAGCGCCAACCGGGACAGAAATTCACCCCTCCACTTT. Its protein product is CASSANRDRNSPLHF.

V usage is TRBV7-8 and J usage is TRBJ1-2, with a possible D match to TRBD1 (6 bases). Germline V lookup: CDR1 SGHVS, CDR2 FQNEAQ. V was trimmed by 1 base and J by 0 bases, leaving 9 bases between them. The CDR3 has 15 amino acids. The CDR3 loop is CASSLDQGPNYGYTF. Here the CDR3 DNA reads TGTGCCAGCAGCTTAGATCAGGGGCCTAACTATGGCTACACCTTC.

J is TRBJ2-1 and V is TRBV7-2; D remains unclear. From germline, CDR1 is SGHTA and CDR2 FQGNSA. This CDR3 spans 16 amino acids. Trimming left V 1 base short and J 4 bases short, with 14 bases between. The CDR3 here is CASSLGPRIEYNEQFF. The CDR3 DNA is TGTGCCAGCAGCTTAGGTCCCAGGATTGAGTACAATGAGCAGTTCTTC.

This chain links TRBV6-2 or TRBV6-3 with TRBJ2-6; D remains unclear. The CDR3 extends over 13 amino acids. The germline V gene has CDR1 MNHEY and CDR2 SVGEGT. V was trimmed by 3 bases and J by 2 bases, leaving 2 bases between them. DNA of the CDR3: TGTGCCAGCAGTTATACTGGGGCCAACGTCCTGACTTTC. As protein: CASSYTGANVLTF.

The gene calls are TRBV4-3 and TRBJ1-1; the match to TRBD1 covers 9 bases. CDR1 and CDR2 from the germline V gene are LGHNA and YSLEER. The CDR3 has 17 amino acids. V lost 4 bases and J lost 2; bases outside the gene matches: 11. This CDR3 is CASSPRAGQGLNTEAFF. CDR3 in DNA: TGCGCCAGCAGCCCCCGTGCCGGACAGGGGTTAAACACTGAAGCTTTCTTT.

The chain uses TRBV27 and TRBJ1-1; perhaps TRBD1 as D (5 bases). Germline lookup yields CDR1 MNHEY and CDR2 SMNVEV (reference sequence). The CDR3 length is 14 residues. V was shortened by 2 bases and J by 0 bases, with 7 bases between the two germline ends. The CDR3 DNA is TGTGCCAGCAGTTTACGGGGGTTGAACACTGAAGCTTTCTTT. Its translation is CASSLRGLNTEAFF.

The chain couples TRBV30 to TRBJ2-1, with no clear D. CDR1 and CDR2 from the germline V gene are GTSNPN and SVGIG (reference sequence). This CDR3 contains 15 residues. Trimming took off 5 bases at V and 0 bases at J, with 14 bases between the two ends. Here the CDR3 DNA reads TGTGCCTGGGCCGATTTTATGAGCTCCTACAATGAGCAGTTCTTC. It translates to CAWADFMSSYNEQFF.

V and J are TRBV6-2 or TRBV6-3 and TRBJ1-2; TRBD1 is a possible D gene (5 bases). V was trimmed by 5 bases and J by 4 bases, leaving 17 bases between them. The germline V gene encodes CDR1 MNHEY and CDR2 SVGEGT. CDR3 length: 15 amino acids. The CDR3 bases are TGTGCCAGCAGTGGTACGACTCAGGGCCCCTATGGCTACACCTTC. Amino acid sequence: CASSGTTQGPYGYTF.

The chain carries TRBV6-1 and TRBJ1-1; the D is unclear. The germline CDR1 and CDR2 sequences are MNHNS and SASEGT. The CDR3 totals 14 residues. The V and J ends lost 2 bases and 4 bases respectively, with 11 bases between them. CDR3 DNA: TGTGCCAGCAGTGAAAATCCGGGATTCACTGAAGCTTTCTTT. It is translated as CASSENPGFTEAFF.

The chain couples TRBV19 to TRBJ2-1; 7 bases are shared with TRBD2. J lost 2 bases, V lost 5 bases, and 6 bases had no gene match. There are 15 residues in the CDR3. CDR1 is LNHDA and CDR2 is SQIVND in the germline V gene (reference sequence). The CDR3 DNA follows: TGTGCCAGTAGTTCGAGCGGGGAAACCTACAATGAGCAGTTCTTC. Translating gives CASSSSGETYNEQFF.

The chain couples TRBV6-5 to TRBJ1-5; 7 bases are a match to TRBD1. The CDR3 consists of 13 residues. From germline, CDR1 is MNHEY and CDR2 SVGAGI. J lost 5 bases, V lost 6 bases, and 4 bases had no gene match. In DNA, the CDR3 is TGTGCCAGCAGCAATGACAGGGATCAGCCCCAGCATTTT. It is translated as CASSNDRDQPQHF.

This chain joins TRBV6-1 and TRBJ1-1; TRBD1 matches 10 bases. The CDR3 is 15 amino acids. The germline gives CDR1 MNHNS, CDR2 SASEGT. The V and J ends lost 2 bases and 1 base, in that order; junction bases with no gene match: 1. CDR3 nucleotide sequence: TGTGCCAGCAGTGAATGGGACAGGGGGAACACTGAAGCTTTCTTT. Protein: CASSEWDRGNTEAFF.

This clone was detected only a few times. The chain combines TRBV27 with TRBJ2-1, with D possibly being TRBD2 (9 bases). This CDR3 is 16 amino acids long. Germline CDR1 is MNHEY and CDR2 is SMNVEV (reference sequence). V was cut by 3 bases and J by 9 bases, with 21 bases left in between. In DNA form, the CDR3 reads TGTGCCAGCAGTTTTGTGGCTAGCGGGACAGGAAGTGAGCAGTTCTTC. Translating it yields CASSFVASGTGSEQFF.

The chain joins TRBV5-6 to TRBJ1-3; TRBD1 is a possible D gene (5 bases). Trimming removed 0 bases at V and 4 bases at J, with 11 bases between. Per germline, CDR1 SGHDT and CDR2 YYEEEE. The CDR3 extends over 15 amino acids. The CDR3 is CASSLGPGVGNTIYF. In nucleotides, the CDR3 is TGTGCCAGCAGCTTGGGTCCGGGGGTAGGAAACACCATATATTTT.

V usage is TRBV28 and J usage is TRBJ1-5, with D tentatively TRBD1 (6 bases). V lost 2 bases and J lost 5, with 13 bases in between. Germline V gives CDR1 MDHEN, CDR2 SYDVKM. The CDR3 is 15 amino acids. The CDR3 sequence is CASSLMGAGDQPQHF. As DNA, the CDR3 is TGTGCCAGCAGTTTAATGGGGGCAGGGGATCAGCCCCAGCATTTT.

The gene calls are TRBV15 and TRBJ1-5, with TRBD1 identical over 7 bases. V lost 1 base, J lost 5 bases, and 8 bases stayed unmatched. The CDR3 covers 16 residues. Germline assignment: CDR1 LNHNV and CDR2 YYDKDF (reference sequence). CDR3 in amino acids: CATSRGHPTGDQPQHF. CDR3 coding DNA: TGTGCCACCAGCAGAGGACATCCAACAGGGGATCAGCCCCAGCATTTT.

In regard to this clone: Other DNA sequences in the same sample also yield this CDR3. This chain uses TRBV27 with TRBJ1-1; D gene unclear. The CDR3 extends over 11 amino acids. Germline V gene data show CDR1 as MNHEY and CDR2 as SMNVEV (reference sequence). The germline V and J ends were trimmed by 4 bases and 4 bases, with 4 bases remaining between them. The CDR3 protein is CASSSGTEAFF. The DNA of the CDR3 is TGTGCCAGCAGTTCGGGCACTGAAGCTTTCTTT.

This clone was seen a few times. The V gene is TRBV7-2, the J gene TRBJ1-2; a weak D match, TRBD1 (6 bases). V was trimmed by 4 bases and J by 1 base, leaving 16 bases between them. The CDR3 loop spans 16 amino acids. CDR1 and CDR2 (germline): SGHTA, FQGNSA. Written as DNA, the CDR3 is TGTGCCAGCAGCTGGGATACAGGACAGCTTAACTATGGCTACACCTTC. This translates into CASSWDTGQLNYGYTF.

The V call is TRBV15, the J call TRBJ2-3, with D possibly being TRBD1 (5 bases). This CDR3 has 14 residues. V lost 0 bases to trimming and J lost 10 bases, with 14 bases between them. Germline V gene data show CDR1 as LNHNV and CDR2 as YYDKDF (reference sequence). The CDR3 DNA reads TGTGCCACCAGCAGAGATCCCCAGGGTTCGGCGCAGTATTTT. Translated, it gives CATSRDPQGSAQYF.

This chain connects TRBV5-8 to TRBJ2-7; D call uncertain. V was clipped by 2 bases and J by 2 bases, with 11 bases between them. CDR1 is SGHTS, CDR2 YDEGEE, per germline. This CDR3 spans 14 amino acids. The chain's CDR3 is CASSFGGPAYEQYF. The CDR3 bases are TGTGCCAGCAGCTTCGGTGGGCCCGCCTACGAGCAGTACTTC.

The chain links TRBV6-6 to TRBJ2-3; D is possibly TRBD2 (5 bases). Germline CDR1 MNHNY, CDR2 SVGAGI (reference sequence). V lost 2 bases, J lost 4 bases, and 10 bases lay in between. The CDR3 has 14 amino acids. The CDR3 DNA reads TGTGCCAGCAGTTACATGGGGAGCGCAGATACGCAGTATTTT. The encoded protein is CASSYMGSADTQYF.

The V gene is TRBV18, the J gene TRBJ2-1, with 11 bases that match TRBD2. J gave up 5 bases and V 2 bases, and 8 bases lay outside the gene matches. CDR1 KGHSH and CDR2 LQKENI come from the germline V gene. CDR3 length: 17 amino acids. The CDR3 DNA reads TGTGCCAGCTCACCAAGGTCGACTAGCGGGGTAAACAATGAGCAGTTCTTC. This translates into CASSPRSTSGVNNEQFF.

The V and J genes are TRBV10-3 and TRBJ1-1; D call uncertain. There are 12 residues in the CDR3. CDR1 ENHRY and CDR2 SYGVKD come from the germline V gene. V dropped 6 bases and J dropped 0 bases, with 5 bases sitting between them. The CDR3 is CAIRDLNTEAFF. The DNA for the CDR3 is TGTGCCATCAGGGACTTGAACACTGAAGCTTTCTTT.

J is TRBJ1-2 and V is TRBV7-9, with TRBD1 matching 7 bases. The CDR3 has 16 amino acids. Germline CDR1 SEHNR, CDR2 FQNEAQ (reference sequence). Germline trimming cut 6 bases from V and 1 base from J; bases unmatched to any gene: 11. The CDR3 protein is CASSMTGQLYNYGYTF. The CDR3 bases are TGTGCCAGCAGTATGACGGGACAGCTCTATAACTATGGCTACACCTTC.

The chain carries TRBV19 and TRBJ1-1; D might be TRBD1 (5 bases). The V and J ends lost 4 bases and 3 bases respectively, with 12 bases between them. This CDR3 has 14 residues. Germline V gene data show CDR1 as LNHDA and CDR2 as SQIVND (reference sequence). CDR3 in DNA: TGTGCCAGTAGTACAGGGTTTTTAGACACTGAAGCTTTCTTT. Translating it yields CASSTGFLDTEAFF.

The chain couples TRBV5-6 to TRBJ2-1; 8 nucleotides match TRBD2. The CDR3 totals 17 residues. The trim removed 4 bases at V and 0 bases at J, leaving 9 bases unmatched. The V gene's germline CDR1 is SGHDT and CDR2 YYEEEE. This CDR3 is CASSVLADLLSYNEQFF. The CDR3 nucleotides are TGTGCCAGCAGCGTACTAGCGGACCTGCTCTCCTACAATGAGCAGTTCTTC.

V gene TRBV19 combines with J gene TRBJ2-7; 10 positions agree with TRBD2. Germline values: CDR1 LNHDA, CDR2 SQIVND (reference sequence). The CDR3 contains 15 residues. Unmatched junction bases numbered 10, after V lost 6 bases and J lost 5 bases. CDR3 sequence reads: CASRPGTSVQHEQYF. For the CDR3, the DNA is TGTGCCAGTAGGCCCGGGACTAGCGTCCAGCACGAGCAGTACTTC.